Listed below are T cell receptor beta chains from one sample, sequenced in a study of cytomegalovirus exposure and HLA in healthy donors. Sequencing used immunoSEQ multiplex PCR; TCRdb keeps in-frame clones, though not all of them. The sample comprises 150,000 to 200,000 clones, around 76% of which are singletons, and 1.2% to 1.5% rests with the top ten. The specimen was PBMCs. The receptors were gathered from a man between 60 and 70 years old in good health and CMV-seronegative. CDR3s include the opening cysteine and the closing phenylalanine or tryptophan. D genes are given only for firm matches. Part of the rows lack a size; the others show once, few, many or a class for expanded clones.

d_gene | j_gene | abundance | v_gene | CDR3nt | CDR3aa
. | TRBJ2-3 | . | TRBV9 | TGTGCCAGCAGCCGAGTTAGCGCTGGAGGCGCAGATACGCAGTATTTT | CASSRVSAGGADTQYF
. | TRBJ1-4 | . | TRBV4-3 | TGCGCCAGCAGCCAAGGTCTAAGGCAGGGTGAAGAAAAACTGTTTTTT | CASSQGLRQGEEKLFF
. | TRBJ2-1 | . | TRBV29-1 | TGCAGCGCTGACGACAGAATCCAGTTCTTC | CSADDRIQFF
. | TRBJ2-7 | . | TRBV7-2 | TGTGCCAGCAGCTTAGCGGCAGGCTACGAGCAGTACTTC | CASSLAAGYEQYF
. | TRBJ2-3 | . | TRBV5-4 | TGTGCCAGCAGCTCCCTGGTAGCGGGCACAGATACGCAGTATTTT | CASSSLVAGTDTQYF
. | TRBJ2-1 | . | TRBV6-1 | TGTGCCAGCGGCCATAGCGGAAACTCCTACAATGAGCAGTTCTTC | CASGHSGNSYNEQFF
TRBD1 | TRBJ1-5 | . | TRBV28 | TGTGCCAGCAGTTCCACCGACAGGGGGACTCAGCCCCAGCATTTT | CASSSTDRGTQPQHF
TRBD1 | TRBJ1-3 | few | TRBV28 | TGTGCCAGCAGTTTGGCTGGGACAGGACCCTTAAACACCATATATTTT | CASSLAGTGPLNTIYF
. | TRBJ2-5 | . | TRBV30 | TGTGCCTGGAGTGTACGATCCGCGCCCTCTAGCATTCCGGAGACCCAGTACTTC | CAWSVRSAPSSIPETQYF
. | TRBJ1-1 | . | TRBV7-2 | TGTGCCAGCACTCCCATACAGGGCACTGAAGCTTTCTTT | CASTPIQGTEAFF
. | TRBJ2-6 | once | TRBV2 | TGTGCCAGGAGAACAGGGGAGGAGCCCCGGGGTGGGGCCAACGTCCTGACTTTC | CARRTGEEPRGGANVLTF
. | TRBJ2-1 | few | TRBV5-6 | TGTGCCAGCAGCCGTCTTAATGAGCAGTTCTTC | CASSRLNEQFF
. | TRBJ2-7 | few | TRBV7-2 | TGTGCCAGCAGCTTAGCCCCGACTAATTCCTACGAGCAGTACTTC | CASSLAPTNSYEQYF
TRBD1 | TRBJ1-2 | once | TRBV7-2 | TGTGCCAGCAGCACGGGACAGGGGTTTTTACTTGGCTACACCTTC | CASSTGQGFLLGYTF
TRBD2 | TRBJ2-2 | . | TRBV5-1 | TGCGCCAGCAGCTTAGGGACTAGCGGGGTGAACACCGGGGAGCTGTTTTTT | CASSLGTSGVNTGELFF
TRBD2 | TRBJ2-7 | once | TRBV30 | TGTGCCTGGGAGGAACAGCGGGAGTGGGCCTACGAGCAGTACTTC | CAWEEQREWAYEQYF
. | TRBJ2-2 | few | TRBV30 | TGTGCCTGGAGGCCCGTAGCGAACACCGGGGAGCTGTTTTTT | CAWRPVANTGELFF
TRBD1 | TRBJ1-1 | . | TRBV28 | TGTGCCAGCAGGGGACAGGGAAACACTGAAGCTTTCTTT | CASRGQGNTEAFF
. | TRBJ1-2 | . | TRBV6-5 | TGTGCCAGCAGTTACTCGACGGGGAACTATGGCTACACCTTC | CASSYSTGNYGYTF
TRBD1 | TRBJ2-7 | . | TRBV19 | TGTGCCAGTAGCGACCGGGGACAGGGGGCTTACGAGCAGTACTTC | CASSDRGQGAYEQYF
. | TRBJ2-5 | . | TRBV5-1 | TGCGCCAGCAGCCCCTCGTGGGGGAGACTAGAACGAGAGACCCAGTACTTC | CASSPSWGRLERETQYF
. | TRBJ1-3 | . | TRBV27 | TGTGCCAGCAGCCGCGCAGGGACTGGAAACACCATATATTTT | CASSRAGTGNTIYF
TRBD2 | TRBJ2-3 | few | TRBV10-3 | TGTGCCATCAGGCTCGGGGCGGGGGACACAGATACGCAGTATTTT | CAIRLGAGDTDTQYF
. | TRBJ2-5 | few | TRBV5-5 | TGTGCCAGCAGCTTCCAGGGGACCCCCCCCCAGTACTTC | CASSFQGTPPQYF
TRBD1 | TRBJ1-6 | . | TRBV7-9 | TGTGCCAGCAGTAGACAGGGGGTGGCTTCACCCCTCCACTTT | CASSRQGVASPLHF
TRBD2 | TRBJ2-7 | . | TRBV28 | TGTGCCAGCAGTGCCCAACTAGCGGGGGGTTACGAGCAGTACTTC | CASSAQLAGGYEQYF
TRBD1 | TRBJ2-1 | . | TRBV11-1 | TGTGCCAGCAGCGCTGGGGGACAGAGTGGCTCCTACAATGAGCAGTTCTTC | CASSAGGQSGSYNEQFF
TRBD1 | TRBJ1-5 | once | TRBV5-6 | TGTGCCAGCAGCTTGAGGCAGGGGGCCCACAATCAGCCCCAGCATTTT | CASSLRQGAHNQPQHF
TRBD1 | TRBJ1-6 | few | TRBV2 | TGTGCCAGCACCTACGGGGACAGATACAATTCACCCCTCCACTTT | CASTYGDRYNSPLHF
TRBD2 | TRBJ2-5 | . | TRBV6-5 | TGTGCCAGCAGTACCGGGAGGGGAGAGACCCAGTACTTC | CASSTGRGETQYF
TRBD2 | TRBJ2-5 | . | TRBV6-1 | TGTGCCAGCAGCGCTCTAGCGGGGGGGGAGACCCAGTACTTC | CASSALAGGETQYF
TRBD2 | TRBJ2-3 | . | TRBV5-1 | TGCGCCAGCAGCCCCGGGGCTAGCGGGGGGACAGATACGCAGTATTTT | CASSPGASGGTDTQYF
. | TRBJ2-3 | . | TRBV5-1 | TGCGCCAGCAGCTTATCTAGCGCCACCTACACAGATACGCAGTATTTT | CASSLSSATYTDTQYF
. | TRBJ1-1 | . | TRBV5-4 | TGTGCCAGCAGCTTGGGGCCCAGGGAGAACACTGAAGCTTTCTTT | CASSLGPRENTEAFF
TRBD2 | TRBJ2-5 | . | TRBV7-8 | TGTGCCAGCAGCTTAGTTGCGGGGGTCGATGAGACCCAGTACTTC | CASSLVAGVDETQYF
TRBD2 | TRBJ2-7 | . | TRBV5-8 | TGTGCCAGCAGCTTGGGACTAGCGGGAGACGAGCAGTACTTC | CASSLGLAGDEQYF
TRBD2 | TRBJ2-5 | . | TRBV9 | TGTGCCAGCAGCGTAGGCTCTAGCGGGGGGCCGAGTGAGACCCAGTACTTC | CASSVGSSGGPSETQYF
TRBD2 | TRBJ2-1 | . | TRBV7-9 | TGTGCCAGCAGCCGCGGGGGGAGCTCCTACAATGAGCAGTTCTTC | CASSRGGSSYNEQFF
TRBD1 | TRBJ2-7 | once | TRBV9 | TGTGCCAGCAGCCTCCTGGGGACAGGGGCCTACGAGCAGTACTTC | CASSLLGTGAYEQYF
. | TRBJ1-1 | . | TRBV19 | TGTGCCAGCGGGGGAGACAGATCGAACACTGAAGCTTTCTTT | CASGGDRSNTEAFF
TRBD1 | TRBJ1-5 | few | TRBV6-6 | TGTGCCAGCGGACAGGGCGATCAGCCCCAGCATTTT | CASGQGDQPQHF
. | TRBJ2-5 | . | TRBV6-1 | TGTGCCAGCAGTGAACAAATGGGACTCGGAGAGACCCAGTACTTC | CASSEQMGLGETQYF